Below, one T cell receptor (beta chain) is given with its context. What it recognizes is unknown. The sample belongs to a study of CD8 T cells in ankylosing spondylitis. This CDR3 has 15 amino acids. With 4 bases clipped from V and 9 bases from J, the junction kept 7 bases outside the gene matches. Germline CDR1 is MNHEY and CDR2 is SVGAGI. MiXCR, applied by TCRdb to the 5' RACE reads, yields one record per CDR3 protein. The sample yields some 800,000 distinct CDR3 sequences, approximately 12% seen once. Broader study findings: Ankylosing spondylitis blood appeared to carry a characteristic TCR beta motif of several highly homologous variants.

This TCR was recovered from a male donor with ankylosing spondylitis. The sequenced material came from blood, either unsorted or a sorted T cell fraction (not recorded which). J is TRBJ2-1 and V is TRBV6-5, with TRBD2 matching 12 bases. Here the CDR3 DNA reads TGTGCCAGCAGTTCTAGCGGGGGGGCTGTTAGTGAGCAGTTCTTC. It specifies CASSSSGGAVSEQFF.